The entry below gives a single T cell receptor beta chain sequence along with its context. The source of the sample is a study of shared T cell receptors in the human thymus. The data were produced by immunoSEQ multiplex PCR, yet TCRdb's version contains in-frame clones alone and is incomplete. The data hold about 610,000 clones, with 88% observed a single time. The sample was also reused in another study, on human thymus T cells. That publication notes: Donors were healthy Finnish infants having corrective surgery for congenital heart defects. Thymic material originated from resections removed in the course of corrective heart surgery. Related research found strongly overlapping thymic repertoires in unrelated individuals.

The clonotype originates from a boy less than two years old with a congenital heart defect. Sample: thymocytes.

CDR3 loop: CASSGNWPSGFQETQYF. The CDR3 DNA reads TGCGCCAGCAGTGGAAATTGGCCTAGCGGGTTTCAAGAGACCCAGTACTTC. The chain combines TRBV23-1 with TRBJ2-5; 8 bases align to TRBD2. TRBV23-1 is an open reading frame, and its role is uncertain. The CDR3 length is 17 residues. J was trimmed by 2 bases and V by 5 bases; bases with no gene match: 13.